This T cell receptor (beta chain) originates from a study of radiation and T cells in renal cell carcinoma. Overall study context: Nephrectomy followed 15 Gy stereotactic body radiation by 4 weeks.

Profiling relied on immunoSEQ multiplex PCR, and the TCRdb table lists in-frame clones only, not all of them. The sample shows approximately 120,000 clones, about four fifths of them seen only once. The time point was: baseline pretreatment blood. As to treatment: 15 Gy SBRT to primary tumor, nephrectomy 4 weeks later. In the case of this clone: Its matching antigen is unknown.

Germline V gene lookup returns CDR1 MNHEY and CDR2 SVGAGI. V was clipped by 0 bases and J by 5 bases, with 13 bases between them. The CDR3 extends over 16 amino acids. General observations from the study: No pretreatment tumor biopsies were available for baseline clonotypes.

The sample in question was blood, obtained from a patient whose treatment included radiotherapy and nephrectomy. This sequence was found in a woman aged 55 to 70 with renal cell carcinoma. The rearrangement joins TRBV6-5 to TRBJ1-4, with D tentatively TRBD1 (6 bases). The CDR3 region is CASSYSEQGINEKLFF. The CDR3 region has the DNA TGTGCCAGCAGTTACTCGGAACAGGGCATCAATGAAAAACTGTTTTTT.